What follows describes a single TCR beta chain. Per the authors' pipeline: Amplification of reference gene primers provided the estimated nucleated cell counts. TCRdb's copy holds only in-frame clones and misses some; the assay was immunoSEQ multiplex PCR. The D gene and trimming were derived from the DNA, and the V and J assignments and clone size from that table. The sample has 350,000 or so clones; approximately 89% are singletons. CDR1 is LGHNA and CDR2 is YNFKEQ in the germline V gene. CDR3 length equals 16 residues. V gave up 0 bases and J gave up 2 bases; unmatched junction bases: 2. The source of the sample is a study of blood T cell repertoires in COVID-19. Study in general: Material from acute and convalescent COVID-19 was sourced from the United States, Italy and Spain. Sample material is recorded as cDNA or gDNA derived from T cells, B-cell-depleted T cells, or PBMCs.

Those enrolled in Seattle joined during active infection and were followed longitudinally afterward. The clonotype comes from a woman aged 60-75 years with COVID-19, enrolled during active disease. The chain couples TRBV4-2 to TRBJ2-7; 12 bases are a match to TRBD2. The sequenced sample was peripheral blood. CDR3 sequence: CASSQDLAGGTYEQYF. The CDR3 DNA sequence: TGTGCCAGCAGCCAAGATCTAGCGGGGGGGACCTACGAGCAGTACTTC.